This paragraph reports one T cell receptor (beta chain). This specimen comes from a study of human T cells and chemical hapten exposure. Germline V gene lookup returns CDR1 LGHDT and CDR2 YNNKEL (reference sequence). With 2 bases removed from V and 0 bases from J, the gap between germline ends came to 2 bases. This CDR3 has 13 amino acids. The time point was: pre-sensitization, week 0. The treatment here: therapeutic diphenylcyclopropenone sensitization with weekly scalp DPC. TCRdb fed the RACE reads into MiXCR, producing one record per CDR3 protein. Of some 360,000 distinct CDR3 sequences listed, approximately 5% are singletons.

Sequenced here: whole blood, sampled in connection with sensitization to the hapten diphenylcyclopropenone (DPC). The receptor was isolated from a woman in her 50s with alopecia areata. Some clones in this sample may be carry-over from other donors' samples. The genes are TRBV3-1 and TRBJ2-4; D gene unclear. The CDR3 DNA reads as TGTGCCAGCAGCCAACTAGCCAAAAACATTCAGTACTTC. It specifies CASSQLAKNIQYF.